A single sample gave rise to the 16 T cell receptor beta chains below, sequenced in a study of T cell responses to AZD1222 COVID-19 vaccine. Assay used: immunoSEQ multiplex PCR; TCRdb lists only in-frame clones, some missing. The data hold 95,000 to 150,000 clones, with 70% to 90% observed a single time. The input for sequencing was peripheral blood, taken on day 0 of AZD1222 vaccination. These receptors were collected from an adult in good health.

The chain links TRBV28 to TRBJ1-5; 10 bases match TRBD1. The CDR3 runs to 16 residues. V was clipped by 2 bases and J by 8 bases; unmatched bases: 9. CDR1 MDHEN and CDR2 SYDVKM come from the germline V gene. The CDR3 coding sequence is TGTGCCAGCAGTTTACGCATCCGGGACAGGGGTAAGCCCCAGCATTTT. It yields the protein CASSLRIRDRGKPQHF.

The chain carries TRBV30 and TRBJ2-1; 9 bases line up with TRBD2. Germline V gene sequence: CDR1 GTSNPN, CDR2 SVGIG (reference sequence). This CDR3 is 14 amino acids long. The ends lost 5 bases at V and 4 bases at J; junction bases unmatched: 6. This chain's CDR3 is CAWQAGGQYNEQFF. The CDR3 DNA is TGTGCCTGGCAAGCGGGGGGCCAGTACAATGAGCAGTTCTTC.

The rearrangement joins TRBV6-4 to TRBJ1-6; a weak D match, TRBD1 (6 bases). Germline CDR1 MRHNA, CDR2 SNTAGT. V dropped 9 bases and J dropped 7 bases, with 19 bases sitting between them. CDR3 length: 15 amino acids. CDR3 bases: TGTGCCAGTTCCGCAGTACAGGGTGGAAATTCACCCCTCCACTTT. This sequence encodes CASSAVQGGNSPLHF.

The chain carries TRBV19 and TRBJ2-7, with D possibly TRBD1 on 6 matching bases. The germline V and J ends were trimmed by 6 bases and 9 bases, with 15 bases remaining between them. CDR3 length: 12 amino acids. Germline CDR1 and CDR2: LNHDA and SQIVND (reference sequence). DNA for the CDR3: TGTGCCAGTAGACAGGGCGCCGGCCGGCAGTACTTC. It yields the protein CASRQGAGRQYF.

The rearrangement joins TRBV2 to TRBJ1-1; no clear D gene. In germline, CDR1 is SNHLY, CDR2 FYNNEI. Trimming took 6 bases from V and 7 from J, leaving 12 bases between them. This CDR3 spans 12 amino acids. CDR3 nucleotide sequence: TGTGCCAGCAGCTCCAACAGCTTTGAAGCTTTCTTT. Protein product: CASSSNSFEAFF.

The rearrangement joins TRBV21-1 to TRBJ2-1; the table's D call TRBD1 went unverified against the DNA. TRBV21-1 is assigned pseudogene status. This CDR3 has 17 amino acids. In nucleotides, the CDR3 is TGTGCCAGCAGCAAAGAATGGGACAGGGGTTCCTACAATGAGCAGTTCTTC. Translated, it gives CASSKEWDRGSYNEQFF.

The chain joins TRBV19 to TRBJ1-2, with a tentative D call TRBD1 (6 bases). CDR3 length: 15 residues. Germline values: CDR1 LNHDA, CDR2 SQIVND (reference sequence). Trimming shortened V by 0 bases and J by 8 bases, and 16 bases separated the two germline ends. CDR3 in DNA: TGTGCCAGTAGTATAGATCCGGGGCCAGGGGAAGGCTACACCTTC. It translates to CASSIDPGPGEGYTF. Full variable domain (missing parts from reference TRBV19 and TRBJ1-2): DGGITQSPKYLFRKEGQNVTLSCEQNLNHDAMYWYRQDPGQGLRLIYYSQIVNDFQKGDIAEGYSVSREKKESFPLTVTSAQKNPTAFYLCASSIDPGPGEGYTFGSGTRLTVV.

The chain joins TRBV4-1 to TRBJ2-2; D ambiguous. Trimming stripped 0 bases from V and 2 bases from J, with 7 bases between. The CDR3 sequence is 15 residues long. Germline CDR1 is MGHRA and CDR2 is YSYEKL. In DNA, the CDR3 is TGCGCCAGCAGCCAAGATCTCACAAACACCGGGGAGCTGTTTTTT. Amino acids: CASSQDLTNTGELFF.

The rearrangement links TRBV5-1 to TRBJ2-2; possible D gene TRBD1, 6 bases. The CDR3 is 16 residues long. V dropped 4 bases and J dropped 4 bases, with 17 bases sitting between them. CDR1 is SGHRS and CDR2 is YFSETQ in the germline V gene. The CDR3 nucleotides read TGCGCCAGCAGCACTAATTATAGAGGGGGCACCGGGGAGCTGTTTTTT. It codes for CASSTNYRGGTGELFF.

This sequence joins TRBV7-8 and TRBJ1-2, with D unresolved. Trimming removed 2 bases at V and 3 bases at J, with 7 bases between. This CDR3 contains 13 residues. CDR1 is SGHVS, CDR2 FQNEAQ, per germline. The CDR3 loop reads CASSLTGDYGYTF. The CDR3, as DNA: TGTGCCAGCAGCTTAACGGGAGACTATGGCTACACCTTC.

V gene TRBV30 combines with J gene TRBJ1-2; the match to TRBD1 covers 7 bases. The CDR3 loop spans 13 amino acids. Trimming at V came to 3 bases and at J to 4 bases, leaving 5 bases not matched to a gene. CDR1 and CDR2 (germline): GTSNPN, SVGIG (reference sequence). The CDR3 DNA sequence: TGTGCCTGGAGATTGACAGGGTCCTATGGCTACACCTTC. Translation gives CAWRLTGSYGYTF. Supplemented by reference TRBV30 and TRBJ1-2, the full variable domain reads SQTIHQWPATLVQPVGSPLSLECTVEGTSNPNLYWYRQAAGRGLQLLFYSVGIGQISSEVPQNLSASRPQDRQFILSSKKLLLSDSGFYLCAWRLTGSYGYTFGSGTRLTVV.

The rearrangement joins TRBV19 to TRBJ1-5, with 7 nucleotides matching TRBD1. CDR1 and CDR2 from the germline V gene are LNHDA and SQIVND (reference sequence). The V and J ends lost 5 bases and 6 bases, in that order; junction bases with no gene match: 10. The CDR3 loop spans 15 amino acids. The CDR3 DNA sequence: TGTGCCAGTAGTCCAAAAGACAGGGTGGGTCAGCCCCAGCATTTT. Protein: CASSPKDRVGQPQHF.

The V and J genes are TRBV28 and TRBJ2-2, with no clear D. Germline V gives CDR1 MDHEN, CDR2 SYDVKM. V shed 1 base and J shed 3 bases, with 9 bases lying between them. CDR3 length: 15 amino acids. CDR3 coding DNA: TGTGCCAGCAGTTTATCGGTAGGGTACACCGGGGAGCTGTTTTTT. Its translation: CASSLSVGYTGELFF.

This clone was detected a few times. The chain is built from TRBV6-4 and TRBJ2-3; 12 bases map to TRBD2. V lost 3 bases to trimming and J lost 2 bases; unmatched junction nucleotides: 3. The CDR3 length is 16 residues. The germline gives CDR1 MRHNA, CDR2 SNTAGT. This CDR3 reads CASSEASGGATDTQYF. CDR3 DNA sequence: TGTGCCAGCAGTGAAGCTAGCGGGGGGGCCACAGATACGCAGTATTTT.

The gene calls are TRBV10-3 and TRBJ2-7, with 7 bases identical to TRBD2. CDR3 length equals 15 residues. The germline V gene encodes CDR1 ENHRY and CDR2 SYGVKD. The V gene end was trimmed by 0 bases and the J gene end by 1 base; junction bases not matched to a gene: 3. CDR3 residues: CAISESAGVSYEQYF. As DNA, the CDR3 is TGTGCCATCAGTGAGTCGGCGGGGGTGTCCTACGAGCAGTACTTC.

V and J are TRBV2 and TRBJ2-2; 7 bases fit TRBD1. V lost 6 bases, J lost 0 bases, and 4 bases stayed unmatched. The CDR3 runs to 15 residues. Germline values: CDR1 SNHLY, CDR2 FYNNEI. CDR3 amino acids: CASRTGQTNTGELFF. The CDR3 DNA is TGTGCCAGCAGAACGGGACAGACGAACACCGGGGAGCTGTTTTTT.